This entry lists 5 T cell receptor beta chains sequenced from one sample in a study of memory CD4+ T cells and cytomegalovirus serostatus. Method: immunoSEQ multiplex PCR; TCRdb's copy keeps in-frame clones and lacks some. The sample has about 75,000 clones; 60% to 80% are singletons. The sort gate was single viable CD3+CD4+CD8-CD45RO+ cells for memory CD4+ T cells. The sequencing input was memory CD4+ T cells from blood. The receptors come from an adult in good health and CMV-seropositive.

The sample holds a few counts of this clone. J is TRBJ1-1 and V is TRBV9; 9 bases line up with TRBD1. Unmatched junction bases numbered 1, after V lost 2 bases and J lost 2 bases. There are 14 residues in the CDR3. Germline V gene lookup returns CDR1 SGDLS and CDR2 YYNGEE. The CDR3 is CASSVTGGNTEAFF. The CDR3 DNA is TGTGCCAGCAGCGTGACAGGGGGTAACACTGAAGCTTTCTTT.

V gene TRBV7-7 combines with J gene TRBJ2-1, with 11 bases fitting TRBD2. Germline loops: CDR1 SSHAT, CDR2 FNYEAQ (reference sequence). With V trimmed by 5 bases and J by 6 bases, 3 bases remained unmatched. The CDR3 length is 14 residues. The DNA for the CDR3 is TGTGCCAGCAGCCTGGGGACTAGCGGCAATGAGCAGTTCTTC. Translating gives CASSLGTSGNEQFF.

The genes are TRBV15 and TRBJ2-5; 11 bases line up with TRBD1. The V segment lost 6 bases and the J segment 2 bases; nucleotides outside the gene matches: 8. Germline V gene data show CDR1 as LNHNV and CDR2 as YYDKDF (reference sequence). This CDR3 spans 16 amino acids. CDR3 protein: CATRDRGRGGQETQYF. The CDR3 nucleotides read TGTGCCACCAGGGACAGGGGGCGAGGGGGACAAGAGACCCAGTACTTC.

The CDR3, as DNA: TGCGCCAGCAGCCTGGACAGGGGAACAGATACGCAGTATTTT. This codes for CASSLDRGTDTQYF. The gene calls are TRBV5-1 and TRBJ2-3, with 9 positions matching TRBD1. V gave up 4 bases and J gave up 3 bases; unmatched junction bases: 3. Germline V gene lookup returns CDR1 SGHRS and CDR2 YFSETQ. The CDR3 has 14 amino acids.

The chain combines TRBV11-3 with TRBJ1-1; D ambiguous. The CDR3 is 14 residues long. Germline V gene sequence: CDR1 SGHNT, CDR2 YENEEA. The V and J ends lost 4 bases and 0 bases respectively, with 9 bases between them. The CDR3 region is CASSSDGVNTEAFF. CDR3 DNA: TGTGCCAGCAGCTCAGACGGGGTGAACACTGAAGCTTTCTTT.